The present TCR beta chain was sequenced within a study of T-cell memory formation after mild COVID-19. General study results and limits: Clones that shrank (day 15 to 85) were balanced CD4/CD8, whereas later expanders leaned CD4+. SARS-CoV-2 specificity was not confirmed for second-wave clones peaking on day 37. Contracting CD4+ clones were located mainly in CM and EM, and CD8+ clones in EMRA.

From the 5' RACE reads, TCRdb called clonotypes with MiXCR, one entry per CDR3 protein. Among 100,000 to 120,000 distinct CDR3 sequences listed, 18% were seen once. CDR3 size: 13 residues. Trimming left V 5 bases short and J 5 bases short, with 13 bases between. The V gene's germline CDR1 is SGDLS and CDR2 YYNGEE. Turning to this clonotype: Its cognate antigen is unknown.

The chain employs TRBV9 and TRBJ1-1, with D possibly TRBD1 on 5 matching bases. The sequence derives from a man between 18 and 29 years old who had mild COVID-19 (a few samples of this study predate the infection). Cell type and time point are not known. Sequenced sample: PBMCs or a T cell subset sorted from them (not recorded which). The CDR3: CASRREEGTEAFF. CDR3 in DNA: TGTGCCAGCAGGAGAGAAGAGGGGACTGAAGCTTTCTTT.